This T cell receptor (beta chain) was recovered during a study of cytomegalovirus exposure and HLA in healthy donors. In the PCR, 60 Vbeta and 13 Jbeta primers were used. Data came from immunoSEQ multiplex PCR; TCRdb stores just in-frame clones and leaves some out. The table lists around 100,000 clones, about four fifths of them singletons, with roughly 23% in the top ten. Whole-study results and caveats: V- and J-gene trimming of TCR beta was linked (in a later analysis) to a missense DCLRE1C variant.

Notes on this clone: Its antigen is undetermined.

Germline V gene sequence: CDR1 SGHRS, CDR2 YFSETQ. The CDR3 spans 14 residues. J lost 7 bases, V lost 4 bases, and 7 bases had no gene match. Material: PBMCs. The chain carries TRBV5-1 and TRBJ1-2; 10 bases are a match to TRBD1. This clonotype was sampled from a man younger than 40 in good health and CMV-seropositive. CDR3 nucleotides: TGCGCCAGCAGCCCACTGGACAGGGGGGGTGGCTACACCTTC. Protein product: CASSPLDRGGGYTF.